This TCR beta chain originates from a study of blood T cell repertoires in COVID-19. Libraries were prepared by immunoSEQ multiplex PCR; TCRdb keeps only in-frame clonotypes and omits some of them. This sample has about 210,000 clones, with approximately 86% found just once. Germline V gene sequence: CDR1 KGHDR, CDR2 SFDVKD. The CDR3 length is 13 residues. V lost 4 bases, J lost 5 bases, and 10 bases lay in between. The origin of this receptor is a man between 18 and 29 years old with acute COVID-19. Source material: PBMCs or T cells enriched from blood (not recorded which). The chain employs TRBV24-1 and TRBJ1-2; tentative D call: TRBD1 (5 bases). CDR3 sequence: CATSDLDKYGYTF. The CDR3 DNA follows: TGTGCCACCAGTGACTTGGACAAGTATGGCTACACCTTC.